A single T cell receptor (beta chain) is shown here with its context. This sample was included in a study of patients and donors after allogeneic stem cell transplantation. This CDR3 region has 15 residues. The germline CDR1 and CDR2 sequences are MNHEY and SMNVEV (reference sequence). Trimming cost V 5 bases and J 8 bases; bases outside gene matches: 13. TCRdb called the RT-PCR reads again in MiXCR, with one record for every CDR3 protein. The table lists about a million distinct CDR3 sequences, approximately 18% of them singletons, with roughly 6% in the top ten. The sequenced material came from blood, either unsorted or a sorted T cell fraction (not recorded which). The chain has TRBV27 and TRBJ1-1; 8 bases are a match to TRBD1. This TCR was recovered from a human donor who was either an allogeneic HSCT recipient or a stem cell or donor lymphocyte infusion donor (not recorded which). It is not recorded whose cells these are; they may come from a transplant donor. The CDR3 coding sequence is TGTGCCAGCAGTCCTCAGGGGGCGTCCATCTCCGAAGCTTTCTTT. Encoded protein: CASSPQGASISEAFF.